This TCR beta chain is from a study of cytomegalovirus exposure and HLA in healthy donors. General study results and limits: According to a subsequent analysis, TCR clusters identified in the first cohort showed a tendency to co-occur across the approximately 110 validation repertoires. Across donors, most TCRs were seen rarely, yet some public ones were widespread.

The study drew the donors from its approximately 120-subject validation cohort, separate from the roughly 700-subject first cohort. The assay was immunoSEQ multiplex PCR, and TCRdb's table has in-frame clones only and misses some. Of 120,000 or so clones listed, approximately 88% are singletons. On this clone: The antigen is not known.

Sequenced sample: PBMCs. This TCR was recovered from a woman in her twenties or thirties in good health and CMV-seropositive.

CDR3 DNA: TGCGCCAGCAGCTTGCGTCCTAGCACAGATACGCAGTATTTT. Protein: CASSLRPSTDTQYF. The chain is built from TRBV5-1 and TRBJ2-3, with unresolved D. The germline CDR1 and CDR2 sequences are SGHRS and YFSETQ. This CDR3 is built from 14 residues. Trimming removed 1 base from V and 0 bases from J, with 6 bases in between.